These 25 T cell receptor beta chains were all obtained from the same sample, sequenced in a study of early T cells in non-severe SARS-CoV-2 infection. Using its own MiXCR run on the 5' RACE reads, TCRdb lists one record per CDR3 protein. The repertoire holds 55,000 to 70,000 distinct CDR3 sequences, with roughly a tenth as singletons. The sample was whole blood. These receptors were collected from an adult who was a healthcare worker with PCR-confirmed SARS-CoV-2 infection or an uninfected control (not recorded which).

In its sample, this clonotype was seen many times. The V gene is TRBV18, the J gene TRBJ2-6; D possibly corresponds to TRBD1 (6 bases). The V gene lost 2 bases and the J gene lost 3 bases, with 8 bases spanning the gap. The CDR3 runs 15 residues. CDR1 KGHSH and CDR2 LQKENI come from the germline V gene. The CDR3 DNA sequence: TGTGCCAGCTCACCATCAGGGGTTGGGGCCAACGTCCTGACTTTC. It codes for CASSPSGVGANVLTF.

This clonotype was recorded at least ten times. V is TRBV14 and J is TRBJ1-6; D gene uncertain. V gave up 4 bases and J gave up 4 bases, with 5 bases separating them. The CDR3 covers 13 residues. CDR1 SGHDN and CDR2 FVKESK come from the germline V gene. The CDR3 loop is CASSRHYNSPLHF. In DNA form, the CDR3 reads TGTGCCAGCAGCCGACATTATAATTCACCCCTCCACTTT. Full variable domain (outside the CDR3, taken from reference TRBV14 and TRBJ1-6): EAGVTQFPSHSVIEKGQTVTLRCDPISGHDNLYWYRRVMGKEIKFLLHFVKESKQDESGMPNNRFLAERTGGTYSTLKVQPAELEDSGVYFCASSRHYNSPLHFGNGTRLTVT.

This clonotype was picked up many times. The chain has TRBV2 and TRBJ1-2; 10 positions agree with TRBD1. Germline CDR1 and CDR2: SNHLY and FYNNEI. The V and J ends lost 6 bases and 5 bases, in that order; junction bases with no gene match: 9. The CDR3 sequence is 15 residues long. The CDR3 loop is CASSLGQGPGYGYTF. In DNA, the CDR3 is TGTGCCAGCAGCTTGGGACAGGGGCCAGGGTATGGCTACACCTTC.

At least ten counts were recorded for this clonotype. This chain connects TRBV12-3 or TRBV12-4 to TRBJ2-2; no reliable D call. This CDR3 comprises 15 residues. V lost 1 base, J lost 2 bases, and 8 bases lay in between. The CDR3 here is CASSLDVLNTGELFF. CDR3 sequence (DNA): TGTGCCAGCAGTTTAGACGTGTTAAACACCGGGGAGCTGTTTTTT.

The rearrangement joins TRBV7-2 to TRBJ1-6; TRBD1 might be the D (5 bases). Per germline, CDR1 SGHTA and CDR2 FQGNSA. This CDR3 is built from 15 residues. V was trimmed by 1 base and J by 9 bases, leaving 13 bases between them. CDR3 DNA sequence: TGTGCCAGCAGCTTAGACGGGACGTCTGGTTCACCCCTCCACTTT. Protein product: CASSLDGTSGSPLHF.

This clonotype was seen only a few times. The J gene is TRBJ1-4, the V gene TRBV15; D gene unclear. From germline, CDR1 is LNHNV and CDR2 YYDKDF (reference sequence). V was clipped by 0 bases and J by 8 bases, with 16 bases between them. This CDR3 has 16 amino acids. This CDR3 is CATSRDPGPAGEKLFF. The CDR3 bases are TGTGCCACCAGCAGAGATCCAGGTCCCGCGGGGGAAAAACTGTTTTTT.

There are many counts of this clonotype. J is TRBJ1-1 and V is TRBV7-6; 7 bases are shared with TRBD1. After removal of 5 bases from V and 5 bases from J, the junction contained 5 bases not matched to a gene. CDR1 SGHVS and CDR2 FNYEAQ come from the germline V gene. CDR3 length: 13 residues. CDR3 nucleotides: TGTGCCAGCAGCGCCGGACAGGCGACTGAAGCTTTCTTT. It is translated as CASSAGQATEAFF. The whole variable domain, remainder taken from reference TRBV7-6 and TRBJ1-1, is GAGVSQSPRYKVTKRGQDVALRCDPISGHVSLYWYRQALGQGPEFLTYFNYEAQQDKSGLPNDRFSAERPEGSISTLTIQRTEQRDSAMYRCASSAGQATEAFFGQGTRLTVV.

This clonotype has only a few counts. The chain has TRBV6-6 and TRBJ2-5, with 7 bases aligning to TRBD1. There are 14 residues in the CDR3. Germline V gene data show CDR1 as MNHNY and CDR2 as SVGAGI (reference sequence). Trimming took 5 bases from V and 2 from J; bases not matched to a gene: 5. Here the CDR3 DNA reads TGTGCCAGCAGTATGAGACAGGGACAAGAGACCCAGTACTTC. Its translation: CASSMRQGQETQYF.

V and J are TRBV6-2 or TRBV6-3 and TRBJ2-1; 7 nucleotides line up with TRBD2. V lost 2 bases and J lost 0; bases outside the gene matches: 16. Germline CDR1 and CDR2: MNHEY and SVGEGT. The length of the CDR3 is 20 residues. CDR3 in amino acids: CASSYPPGEAGPSSYNEQFF. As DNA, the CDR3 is TGTGCCAGCAGTTACCCCCCGGGGGAAGCGGGGCCCAGCTCCTACAATGAGCAGTTCTTC.

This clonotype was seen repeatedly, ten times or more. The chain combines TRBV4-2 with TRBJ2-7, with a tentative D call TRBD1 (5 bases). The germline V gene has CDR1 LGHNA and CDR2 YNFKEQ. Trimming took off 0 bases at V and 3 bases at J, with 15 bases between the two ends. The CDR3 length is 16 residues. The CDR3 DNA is TGTGCCAGCAGCCAAGATTTAAGAGACAGCTACTACGAGCAGTACTTC. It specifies CASSQDLRDSYYEQYF.

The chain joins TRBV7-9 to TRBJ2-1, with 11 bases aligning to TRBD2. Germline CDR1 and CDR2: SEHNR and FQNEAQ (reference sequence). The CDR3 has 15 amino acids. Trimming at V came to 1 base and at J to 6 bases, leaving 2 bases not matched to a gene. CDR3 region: CASSLVSGRANEQFF. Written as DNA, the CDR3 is TGTGCCAGCAGCTTAGTTAGCGGGAGGGCCAATGAGCAGTTCTTC.

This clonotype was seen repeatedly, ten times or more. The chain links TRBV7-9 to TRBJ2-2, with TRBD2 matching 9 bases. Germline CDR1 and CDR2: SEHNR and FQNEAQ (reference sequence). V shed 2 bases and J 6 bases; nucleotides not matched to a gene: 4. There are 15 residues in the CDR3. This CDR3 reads CASSLRLAASGELFF. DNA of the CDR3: TGTGCCAGCAGCTTAAGACTAGCGGCTTCCGGGGAGCTGTTTTTT.

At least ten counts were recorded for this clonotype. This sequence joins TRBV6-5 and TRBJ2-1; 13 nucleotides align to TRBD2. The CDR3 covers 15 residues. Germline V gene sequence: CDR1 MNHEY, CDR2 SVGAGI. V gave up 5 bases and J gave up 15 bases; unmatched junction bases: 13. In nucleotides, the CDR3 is TGTGCCAGCAGTCCGGGACTAGCGGGAATGACCGTCCCGTTCTTC. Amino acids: CASSPGLAGMTVPFF.

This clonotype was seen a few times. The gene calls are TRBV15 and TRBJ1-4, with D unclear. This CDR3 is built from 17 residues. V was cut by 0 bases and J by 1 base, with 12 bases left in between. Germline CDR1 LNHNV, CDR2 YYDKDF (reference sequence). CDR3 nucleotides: TGTGCCACCAGCAGAGATCCCGCAAAGATAACTAATGAAAAACTGTTTTTT. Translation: CATSRDPAKITNEKLFF.

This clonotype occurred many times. The CDR3 DNA sequence: TGTGCCAGCAGCCCCTCAGCGGGAGTATCGAACATTCAGTACTTC. The encoded protein is CASSPSAGVSNIQYF. This chain joins TRBV7-6 and TRBJ2-4, with 8 bases identical to TRBD2. V lost 5 bases and J lost 7; bases outside the gene matches: 10. CDR3 size: 15 residues. From germline, CDR1 is SGHVS and CDR2 FNYEAQ.

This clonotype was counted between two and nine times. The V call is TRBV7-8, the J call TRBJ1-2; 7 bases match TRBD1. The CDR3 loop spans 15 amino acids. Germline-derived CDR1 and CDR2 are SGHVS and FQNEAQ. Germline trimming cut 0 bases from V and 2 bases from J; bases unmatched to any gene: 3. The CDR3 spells CASSLATGLNYGYTF. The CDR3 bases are TGTGCCAGCAGCTTAGCGACAGGGCTAAACTATGGCTACACCTTC.

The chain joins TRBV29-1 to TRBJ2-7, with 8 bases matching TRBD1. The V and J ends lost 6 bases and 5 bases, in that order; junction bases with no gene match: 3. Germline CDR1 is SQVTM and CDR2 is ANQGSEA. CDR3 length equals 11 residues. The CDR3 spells CSVATGDEQYF. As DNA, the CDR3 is TGCAGCGTGGCGACAGGGGACGAGCAGTACTTC.

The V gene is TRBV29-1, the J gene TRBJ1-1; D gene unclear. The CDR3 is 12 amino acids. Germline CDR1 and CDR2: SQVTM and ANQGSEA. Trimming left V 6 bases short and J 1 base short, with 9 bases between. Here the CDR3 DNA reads TGCAGCGTCTCCTTTGGGAACACTGAAGCTTTCTTT. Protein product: CSVSFGNTEAFF.

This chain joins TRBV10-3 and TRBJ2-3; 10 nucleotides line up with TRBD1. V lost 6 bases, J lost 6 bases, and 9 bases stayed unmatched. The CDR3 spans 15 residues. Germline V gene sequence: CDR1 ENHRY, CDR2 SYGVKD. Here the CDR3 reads CAISGTGVISDTQYF. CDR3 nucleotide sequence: TGTGCCATCAGCGGGACAGGGGTTATCTCGGATACGCAGTATTTT.

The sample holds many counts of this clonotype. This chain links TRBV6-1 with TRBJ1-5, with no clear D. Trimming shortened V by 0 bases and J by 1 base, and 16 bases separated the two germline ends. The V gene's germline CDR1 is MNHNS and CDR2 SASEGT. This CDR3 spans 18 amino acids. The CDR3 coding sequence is TGTGCCAGCAGTGAAGCGCCGCAGAGTCCTACGAGCAATCAGCCCCAGCATTTT. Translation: CASSEAPQSPTSNQPQHF.

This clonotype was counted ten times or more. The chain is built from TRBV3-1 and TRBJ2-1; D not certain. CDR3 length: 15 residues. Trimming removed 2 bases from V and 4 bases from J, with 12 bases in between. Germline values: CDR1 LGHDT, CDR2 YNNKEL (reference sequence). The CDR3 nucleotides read TGTGCCAGCAGCCAAACTCAAACGGCTTACAATGAGCAGTTCTTC. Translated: CASSQTQTAYNEQFF.

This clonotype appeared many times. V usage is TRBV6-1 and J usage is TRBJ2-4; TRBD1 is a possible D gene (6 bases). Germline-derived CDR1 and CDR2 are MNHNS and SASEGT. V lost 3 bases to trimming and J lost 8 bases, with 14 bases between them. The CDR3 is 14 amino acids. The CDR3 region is CASSEPTGFDIQYF. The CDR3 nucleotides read TGTGCCAGCAGTGAGCCTACAGGGTTTGACATTCAGTACTTC.

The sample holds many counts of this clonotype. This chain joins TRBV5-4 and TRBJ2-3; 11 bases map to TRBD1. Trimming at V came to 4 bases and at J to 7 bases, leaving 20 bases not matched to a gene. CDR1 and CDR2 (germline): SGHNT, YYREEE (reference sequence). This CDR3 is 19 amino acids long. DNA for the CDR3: TGTGCCAGCAGCCAAGTTGGAACGGACAGGGGGCGGGGGTTGAATACGCAGTATTTT. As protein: CASSQVGTDRGRGLNTQYF.

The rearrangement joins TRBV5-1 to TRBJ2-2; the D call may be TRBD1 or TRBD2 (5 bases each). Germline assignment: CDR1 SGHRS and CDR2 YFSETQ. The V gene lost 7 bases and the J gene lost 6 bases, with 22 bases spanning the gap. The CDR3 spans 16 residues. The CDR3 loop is CASSLGPRTLAGELFF. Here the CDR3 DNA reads TGCGCCAGCTCCCTTGGTCCTCGGACACTAGCCGGGGAGCTGTTTTTT.

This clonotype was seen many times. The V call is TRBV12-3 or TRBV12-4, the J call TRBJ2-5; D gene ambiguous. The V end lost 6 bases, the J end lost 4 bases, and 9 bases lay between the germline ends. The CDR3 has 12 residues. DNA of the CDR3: TGTGCCAGCAGCCCGGACGGAGAGACCCAGTACTTC. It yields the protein CASSPDGETQYF.